This T cell receptor (beta chain) was sequenced for a study of T-cell memory formation after mild COVID-19. About the research overall: Among the donors, TCR clusters were largely specific to each donor.

A word on this clonotype: Its target is unknown.

General study results and limits: Researchers report contracting CD4+ clones mostly in CM and EM, with CD8+ clones in EMRA. CD4/CD8 balance held among clones contracting day 15 to 85, and later expanders leaned CD4+.

The CDR3 is 16 amino acids. Germline V CDR1 and CDR2: SGHVS, FNYEAQ. The V segment lost 4 bases and the J segment 6 bases; nucleotides outside the gene matches: 9. After 5'RACE with constant-segment primers, TCR alpha and TCR beta cDNA libraries carrying sample barcodes and UMIs were obtained. TCRdb reprocessed the 5' RACE reads with MiXCR, giving one entry per CDR3 protein. The sample carries a few hundred thousand distinct CDR3 sequences, over 20% recorded once. The V call is TRBV7-6, the J call TRBJ2-7; 13 bases map to TRBD2. This TCR came from an adult woman who had mild COVID-19 (a few samples of this study predate the infection). Cell type and time point are not known. Material for sequencing was PBMCs or a T cell subset sorted from them (not recorded which). This CDR3 reads CASSSVGLAGVTEQYF. The CDR3 DNA reads TGTGCCAGCAGCTCAGTCGGACTAGCGGGAGTAACCGAGCAGTACTTC.